The clone carrying this TCR beta chain was counted at least ten times. Its matching antigen is unknown. Every individual TCR cDNA molecule carried its own unique molecular identifier, which allowed correction of PCR and sequencing errors. MiXCR, run by TCRdb on the 5' RACE reads, gives a single entry per CDR3 protein. The sample lists some 100,000 distinct CDR3 sequences, around 8.6% occurring once. Time point denoted: sample taken at primary tumor resection. Unsorted whole RNA samples from tumor, nontumor lung or frozen PBMC were sequenced. This sample is drawn from a study of spatial heterogeneity in lung cancer. About the study: Consistently, beta-chain sequences turned up in larger numbers than alpha-chain sequences did.

V shed 5 bases and J 6 bases; nucleotides not matched to a gene: 9. Germline V gene lookup returns CDR1 MNHEY and CDR2 SMNVEV (reference sequence). The CDR3 totals 15 residues. Overall study findings and caveats: Detection of ubiquitous tumor TCRs in blood was higher at resection than follow-up.

V gene TRBV27 combines with J gene TRBJ2-2; 7 positions agree with TRBD1. Sequenced material: PBMCs, taken at surgery. The sequence was collected from a male donor with early-stage non-small cell lung cancer. CDR3 loop: CASSPTGLGSGELFF. CDR3 DNA: TGTGCCAGCAGTCCGACAGGGCTCGGATCCGGGGAGCTGTTTTTT.